This record covers a single TCR beta chain. PCR involved 60 Vbeta and 13 Jbeta primers. The assay was immunoSEQ multiplex PCR, and TCRdb's table has in-frame clones only and misses some. The specimen's table records around 44,000 clones. These data come from a study of cytomegalovirus exposure and HLA in healthy donors. J lost 8 bases, V lost 2 bases, and 5 bases had no gene match. The CDR3 contains 13 residues. Germline values: CDR1 MNHEY, CDR2 SVGAGI. This TCR came from a male donor in good health and CMV-seropositive. This sequence joins TRBV6-5 and TRBJ1-2, with 7 positions matching TRBD1. The sample comprised PBMCs. For the CDR3, the DNA is TGTGCCAGCAGTTACCGAACAGGGGAGGGCTACACCTTC. This translates into CASSYRTGEGYTF.